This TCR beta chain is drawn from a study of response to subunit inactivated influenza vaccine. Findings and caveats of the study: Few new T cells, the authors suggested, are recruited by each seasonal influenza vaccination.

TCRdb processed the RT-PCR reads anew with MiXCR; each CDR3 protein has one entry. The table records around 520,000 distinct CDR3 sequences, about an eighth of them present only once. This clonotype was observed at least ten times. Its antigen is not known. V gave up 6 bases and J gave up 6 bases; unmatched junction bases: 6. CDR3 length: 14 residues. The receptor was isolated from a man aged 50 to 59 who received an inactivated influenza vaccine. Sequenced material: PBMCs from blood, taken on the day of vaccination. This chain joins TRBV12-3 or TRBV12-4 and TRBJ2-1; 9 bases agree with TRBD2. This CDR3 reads CASSLLAGVNEQFF. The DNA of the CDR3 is TGTGCCAGCAGCTTATTAGCGGGAGTCAATGAGCAGTTCTTC.